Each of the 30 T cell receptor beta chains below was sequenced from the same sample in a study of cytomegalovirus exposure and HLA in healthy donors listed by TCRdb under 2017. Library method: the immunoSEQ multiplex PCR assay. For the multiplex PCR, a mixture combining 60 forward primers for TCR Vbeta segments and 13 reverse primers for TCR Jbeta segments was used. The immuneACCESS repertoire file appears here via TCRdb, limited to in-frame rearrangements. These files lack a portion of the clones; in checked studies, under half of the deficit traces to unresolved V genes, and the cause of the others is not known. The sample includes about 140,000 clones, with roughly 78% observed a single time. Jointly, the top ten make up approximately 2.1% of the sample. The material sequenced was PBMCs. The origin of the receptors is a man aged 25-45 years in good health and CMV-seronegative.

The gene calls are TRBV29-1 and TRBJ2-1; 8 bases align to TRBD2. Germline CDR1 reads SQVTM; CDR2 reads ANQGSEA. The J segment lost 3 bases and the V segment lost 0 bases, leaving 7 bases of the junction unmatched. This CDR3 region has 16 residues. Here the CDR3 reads CSVEDPWREVYNEQFF. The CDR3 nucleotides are TGCAGCGTTGAAGATCCCTGGCGGGAGGTCTACAATGAGCAGTTCTTC.

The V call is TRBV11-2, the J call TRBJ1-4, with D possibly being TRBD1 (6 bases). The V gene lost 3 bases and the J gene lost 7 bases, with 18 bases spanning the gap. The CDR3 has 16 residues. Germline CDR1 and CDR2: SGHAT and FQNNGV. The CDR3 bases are TGTGCCAGCAGCTTGATAGGACAGACTGCCTTTGAAAAACTGTTTTTT. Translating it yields CASSLIGQTAFEKLFF.

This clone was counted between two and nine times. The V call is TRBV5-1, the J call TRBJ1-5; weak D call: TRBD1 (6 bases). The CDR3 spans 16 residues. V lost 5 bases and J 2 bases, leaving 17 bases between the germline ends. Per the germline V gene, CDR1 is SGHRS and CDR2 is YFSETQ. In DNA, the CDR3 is TGCGCCAGCAGTCCAGGGGACCCTTTAGGCAATCAGCCCCAGCATTTT. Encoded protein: CASSPGDPLGNQPQHF.

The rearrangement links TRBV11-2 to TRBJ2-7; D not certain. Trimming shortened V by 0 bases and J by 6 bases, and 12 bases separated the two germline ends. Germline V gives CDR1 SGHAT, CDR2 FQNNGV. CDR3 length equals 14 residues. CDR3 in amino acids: CASSLDLGRSEQYF. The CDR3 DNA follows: TGTGCCAGCAGCTTAGATCTGGGCCGATCCGAGCAGTACTTC.

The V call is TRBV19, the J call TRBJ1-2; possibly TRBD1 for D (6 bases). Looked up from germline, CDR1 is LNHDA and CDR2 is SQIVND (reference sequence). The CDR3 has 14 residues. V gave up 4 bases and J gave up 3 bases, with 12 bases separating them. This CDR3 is CASSTGAQDYGYTF. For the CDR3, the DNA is TGTGCCAGTAGTACAGGGGCGCAGGACTATGGCTACACCTTC.

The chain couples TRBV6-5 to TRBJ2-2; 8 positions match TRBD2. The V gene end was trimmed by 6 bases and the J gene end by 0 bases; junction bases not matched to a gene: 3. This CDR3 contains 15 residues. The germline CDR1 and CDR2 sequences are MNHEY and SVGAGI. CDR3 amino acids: CASRRGGANTGELFF. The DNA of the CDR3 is TGTGCCAGCAGACGGGGGGGGGCGAACACCGGGGAGCTGTTTTTT.

The CDR3 reads CASSPHPGQGKSDTQYF. The DNA for the CDR3 is TGTGCCAGCAGCCCCCACCCGGGACAGGGGAAATCAGATACGCAGTATTTT. This chain joins TRBV7-9 and TRBJ2-3; 10 bases map to TRBD1. The germline V gene has CDR1 SEHNR and CDR2 FQNEAQ (reference sequence). The trim removed 5 bases at V and 4 bases at J, leaving 12 bases unmatched. The CDR3 extends over 17 amino acids. The full variable domain, its missing parts supplied by reference TRBV7-9 and TRBJ2-3, is DTGVSQNPRHKITKRGQNVTFRCDPISEHNRLYWYRQTLGQGPEFLTYFQNEAQLEKSRLLSDRFSAERPKGSFSTLEIQRTEQGDSAMYLCASSPHPGQGKSDTQYFGPGTRLTVL.

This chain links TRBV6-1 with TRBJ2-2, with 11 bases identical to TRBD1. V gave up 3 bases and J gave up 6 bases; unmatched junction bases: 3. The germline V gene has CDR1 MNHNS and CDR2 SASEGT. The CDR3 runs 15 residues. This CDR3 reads CASSEGQGGSGELFF. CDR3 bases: TGTGCCAGCAGTGAGGGACAGGGGGGGTCCGGGGAGCTGTTTTTT.

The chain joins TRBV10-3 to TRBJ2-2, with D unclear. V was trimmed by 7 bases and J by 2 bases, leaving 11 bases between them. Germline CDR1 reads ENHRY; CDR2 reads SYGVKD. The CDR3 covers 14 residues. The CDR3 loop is CAINPWQNTGELFF. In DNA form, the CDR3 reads TGTGCCATCAATCCTTGGCAAAACACCGGGGAGCTGTTTTTT.

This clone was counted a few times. CDR3 coding DNA: TGCGCCAGCAGGACAGGGGTGAACACTGAAGCTTTCTTT. This sequence encodes CASRTGVNTEAFF. The chain recombines TRBV10-2 with TRBJ1-1, with TRBD1 matching over 8 bases. CDR1 is WSHSY and CDR2 is SAAADI in the germline V gene. Losses at the gene ends were 6 bases for V and 0 bases for J; bases not matched to a gene: 0. This CDR3 has 13 amino acids.

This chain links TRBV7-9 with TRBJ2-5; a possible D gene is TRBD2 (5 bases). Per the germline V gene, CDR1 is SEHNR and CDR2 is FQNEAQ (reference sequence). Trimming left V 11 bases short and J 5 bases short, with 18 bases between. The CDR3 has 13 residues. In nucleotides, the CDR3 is TGTGCCCTCGGGTCTAGCATGTGGGAGACCCAGTACTTC. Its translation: CALGSSMWETQYF.

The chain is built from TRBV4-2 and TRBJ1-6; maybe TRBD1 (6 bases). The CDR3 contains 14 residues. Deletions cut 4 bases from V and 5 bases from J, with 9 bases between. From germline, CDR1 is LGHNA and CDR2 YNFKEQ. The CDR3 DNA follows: TGTGCCAGCAGCCGGACAGAAAATAATTCACCCCTCCACTTT. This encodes CASSRTENNSPLHF.

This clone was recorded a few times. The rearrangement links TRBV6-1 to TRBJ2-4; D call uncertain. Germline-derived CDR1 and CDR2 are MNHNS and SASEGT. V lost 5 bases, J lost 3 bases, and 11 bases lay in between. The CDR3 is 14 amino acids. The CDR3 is CASSTGLGKNIQYF. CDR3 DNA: TGTGCCAGCAGTACTGGGCTTGGCAAAAACATTCAGTACTTC.

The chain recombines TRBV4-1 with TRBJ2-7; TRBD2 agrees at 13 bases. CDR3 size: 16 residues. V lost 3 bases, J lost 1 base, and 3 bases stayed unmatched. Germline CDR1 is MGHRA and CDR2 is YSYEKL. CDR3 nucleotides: TGCGCCAGCAGCCACGAGGGACTAGCGGGGTCCTACGAGCAGTACTTC. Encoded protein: CASSHEGLAGSYEQYF.

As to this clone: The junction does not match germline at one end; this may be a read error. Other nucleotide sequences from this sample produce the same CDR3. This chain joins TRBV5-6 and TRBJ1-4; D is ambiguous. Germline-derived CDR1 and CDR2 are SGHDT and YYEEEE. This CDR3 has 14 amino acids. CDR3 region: CASSLAPSGEKLFF. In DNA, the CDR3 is TGTGCCAGCAGCTTGGCTCCCTCAGGTGAAAAGCTGTTTTTT.

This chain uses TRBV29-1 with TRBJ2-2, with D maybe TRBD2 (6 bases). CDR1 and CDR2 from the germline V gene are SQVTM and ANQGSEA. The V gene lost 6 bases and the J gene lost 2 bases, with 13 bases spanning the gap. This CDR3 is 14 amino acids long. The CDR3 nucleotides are TGCAGCGTGGGGACTCTAGGAAACACCGGGGAGCTGTTTTTT. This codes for CSVGTLGNTGELFF.

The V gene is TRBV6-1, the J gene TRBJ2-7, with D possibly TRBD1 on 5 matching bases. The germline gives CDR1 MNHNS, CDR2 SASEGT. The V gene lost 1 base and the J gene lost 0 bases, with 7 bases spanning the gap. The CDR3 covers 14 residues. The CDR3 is CASSEGQYSYEQYF. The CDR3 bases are TGTGCCAGCAGTGAAGGACAGTACTCCTACGAGCAGTACTTC.

This chain's CDR3 is CAISDGQGAIRPEAFF. As DNA, the CDR3 is TGTGCCATCAGTGACGGACAGGGGGCGATTAGACCTGAAGCTTTCTTT. The chain employs TRBV10-3 and TRBJ1-1; 11 bases line up with TRBD1. The CDR3 runs to 16 residues. From germline, CDR1 is ENHRY and CDR2 SYGVKD. V lost 3 bases, J lost 6 bases, and 9 bases stayed unmatched.

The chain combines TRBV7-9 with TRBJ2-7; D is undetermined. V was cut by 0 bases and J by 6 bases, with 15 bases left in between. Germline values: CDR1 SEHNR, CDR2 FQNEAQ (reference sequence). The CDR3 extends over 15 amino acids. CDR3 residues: CASSLAGSLAREQYF. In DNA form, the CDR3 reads TGTGCCAGCAGCTTAGCGGGCAGTTTGGCTCGCGAGCAGTACTTC. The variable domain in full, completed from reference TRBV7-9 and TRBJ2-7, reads DTGVSQNPRHKITKRGQNVTFRCDPISEHNRLYWYRQTLGQGPEFLTYFQNEAQLEKSRLLSDRFSAERPKGSFSTLEIQRTEQGDSAMYLCASSLAGSLAREQYFGPGTRLTVT.

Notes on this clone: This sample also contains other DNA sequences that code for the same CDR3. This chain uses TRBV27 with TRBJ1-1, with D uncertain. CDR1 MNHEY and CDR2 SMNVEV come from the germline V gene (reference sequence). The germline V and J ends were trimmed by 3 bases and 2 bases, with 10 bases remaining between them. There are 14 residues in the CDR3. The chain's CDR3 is CASSFLGVNTEAFF. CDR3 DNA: TGTGCCAGCAGTTTTCTGGGCGTCAACACTGAAGCTTTCTTT.

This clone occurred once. This chain's CDR3 is CASSQGQYNEQFF. In DNA, the CDR3 is TGCGCCAGCAGCCAAGGGCAGTACAATGAGCAGTTCTTC. The genes are TRBV4-1 and TRBJ2-1, with D hard to call. The length of the CDR3 is 13 residues. The V end lost 1 base, the J end lost 4 bases, and 5 bases lay between the germline ends. Germline loops: CDR1 MGHRA, CDR2 YSYEKL.

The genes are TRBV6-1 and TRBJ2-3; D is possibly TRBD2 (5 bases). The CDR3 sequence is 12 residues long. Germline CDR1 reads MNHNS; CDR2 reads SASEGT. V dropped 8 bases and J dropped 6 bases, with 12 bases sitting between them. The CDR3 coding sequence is TGTGCCAGCGGGAGCCGAGGGGATACGCAGTATTTT. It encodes CASGSRGDTQYF.

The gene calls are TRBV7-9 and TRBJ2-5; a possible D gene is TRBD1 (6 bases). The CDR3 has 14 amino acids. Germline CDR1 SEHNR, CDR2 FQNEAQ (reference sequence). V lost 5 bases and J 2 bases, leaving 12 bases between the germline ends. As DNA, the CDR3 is TGTGCCAGCAGCCCCCGGGACACACAAGAGACCCAGTACTTC. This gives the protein CASSPRDTQETQYF.

The CDR3 bases are TGTGCCAGCAGCTTGACAGTTTCCTATGGCTACACCTTC. Translation: CASSLTVSYGYTF. The chain couples TRBV5-6 to TRBJ1-2; D call uncertain. This CDR3 region has 13 residues. From germline, CDR1 is SGHDT and CDR2 YYEEEE. Trimming took 1 base from V and 4 from J, leaving 8 bases between them.

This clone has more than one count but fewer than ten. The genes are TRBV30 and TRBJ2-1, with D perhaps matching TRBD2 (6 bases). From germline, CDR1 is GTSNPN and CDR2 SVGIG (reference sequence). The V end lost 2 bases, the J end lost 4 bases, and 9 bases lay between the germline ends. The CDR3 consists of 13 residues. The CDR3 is CAWSLSGYNEQFF. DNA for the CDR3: TGTGCCTGGAGTCTTAGCGGTTACAATGAGCAGTTCTTC.

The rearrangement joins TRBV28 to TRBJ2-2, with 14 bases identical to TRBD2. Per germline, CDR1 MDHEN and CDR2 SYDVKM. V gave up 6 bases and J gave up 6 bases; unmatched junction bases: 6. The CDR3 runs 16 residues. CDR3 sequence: CASRGGLAGDAGELFF. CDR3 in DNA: TGTGCCAGCAGGGGGGGACTAGCGGGAGATGCCGGGGAGCTGTTTTTT.

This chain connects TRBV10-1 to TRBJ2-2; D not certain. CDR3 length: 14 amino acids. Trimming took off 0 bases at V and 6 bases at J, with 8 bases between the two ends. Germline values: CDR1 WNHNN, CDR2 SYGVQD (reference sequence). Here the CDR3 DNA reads TGCGCCAGCAGTGAGTCTAGAGTCCCCGGGGAGCTGTTTTTT. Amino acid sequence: CASSESRVPGELFF.

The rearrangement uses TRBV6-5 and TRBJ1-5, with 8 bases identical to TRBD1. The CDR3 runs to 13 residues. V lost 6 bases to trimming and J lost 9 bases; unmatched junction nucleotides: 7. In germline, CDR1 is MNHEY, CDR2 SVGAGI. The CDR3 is CASRRQGLGPQHF. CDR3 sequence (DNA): TGTGCCAGCAGACGACAGGGGTTAGGGCCCCAGCATTTT.

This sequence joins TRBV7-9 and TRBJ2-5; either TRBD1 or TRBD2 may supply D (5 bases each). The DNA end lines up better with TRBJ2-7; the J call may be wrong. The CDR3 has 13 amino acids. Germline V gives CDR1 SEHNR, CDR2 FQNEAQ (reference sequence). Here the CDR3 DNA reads TGTGCCAGCAGCTTAGTTGGGGGCTACGAGCAGTACTTC. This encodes CASSLVGGYEQYF.

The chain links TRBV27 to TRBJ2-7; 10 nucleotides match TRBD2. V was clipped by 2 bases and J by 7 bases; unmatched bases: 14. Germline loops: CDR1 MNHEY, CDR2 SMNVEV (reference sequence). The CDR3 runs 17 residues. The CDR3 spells CASSLGLAVLPGDEQYF. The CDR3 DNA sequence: TGTGCCAGCAGTTTAGGACTAGCGGTCCTTCCTGGGGATGAGCAGTACTTC.